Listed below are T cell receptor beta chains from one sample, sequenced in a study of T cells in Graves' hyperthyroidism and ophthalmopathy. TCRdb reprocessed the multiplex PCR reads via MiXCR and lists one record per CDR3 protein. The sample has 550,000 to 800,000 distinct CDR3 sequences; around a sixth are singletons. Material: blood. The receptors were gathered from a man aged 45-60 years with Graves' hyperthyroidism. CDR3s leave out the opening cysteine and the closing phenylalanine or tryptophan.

ASSEGWTGTGYT	TRBV2	TRBJ1-2
ASSSGAFLQETQY	TRBV19	TRBJ2-5
ASSQERPYGYT	TRBV3-1	TRBJ1-2
ASRRGATNEKLF	TRBV19	TRBJ1-4
AISWTSGNSDTQY	TRBV10-3	TRBJ2-3
ASSLHPSPANEQF	TRBV5-1	TRBJ2-1
ASGGTSGTSSYNEQF	TRBV3-1	TRBJ2-1
ASSSNRGAKAF	TRBV28	TRBJ1-1
ASSLEGGERTEAF	TRBV28	TRBJ1-1
ASSWIKSSYEQY	TRBV11-2	TRBJ2-7
AATDRGKGNTIY	TRBV10-2	TRBJ1-3
ASSLNSGSVELF	TRBV2	TRBJ2-2
ASSPHYGTDTQY	TRBV7-2	TRBJ2-3
ASKGSTMNTEAF	TRBV5-1	TRBJ1-1
ASSSQGLASLYNEQF	TRBV5-1	TRBJ2-1
SVEGDRGRTDTQY	TRBV29-1	TRBJ2-3
ASSLSIPARDEQY	TRBV27	TRBJ2-7
ASTDANQAGNTGELF	TRBV6-1	TRBJ2-2
ASSQYRKDITAF	TRBV4-1	TRBJ1-1
ASRGTLNTEAF	TRBV28	TRBJ1-1
ASSFRDYLYNEQF	TRBV5-4	TRBJ2-1
ASSAFEGGYGYT	TRBV2	TRBJ1-2
ASSVEVSRQETQY	TRBV9	TRBJ2-5
ASSQRPDYNEQF	TRBV14	TRBJ2-1
ATSDPRGSSYNEQF	TRBV24-1	TRBJ2-1
ASSPGTELAKNIQY	TRBV5-1	TRBJ2-4
AWSVTSRDEQF	TRBV30	TRBJ2-1
SVEDFIGNTIY	TRBV29-1	TRBJ1-3